A single T cell receptor beta chain is shown here with its context. What antigen it recognizes has not been identified. Base quality data are lacking; no much larger clone is found one base away. Ends trimmed: V by 1 base, J by 5 bases; bases unmatched to a gene: 10. The CDR3 holds 16 amino acids from the cysteine to the phenylalanine. This entry keeps only the CDR3 DNA: 48 bases, framed from base 1. The germline V gene encodes CDR1 SGDLS and CDR2 YYNGEE. The record originates from a study of beta chain features in type 1 diabetes (dated by TCRdb to the late 2010s). At the level of the whole study: No differences in mean age, gender distribution, total cell number or subset yield were found between patients and healthy donors. In the study, recently diagnosed type 1 diabetes patients and matched healthy donors were compared on the TCRB repertoires of their sorted circulating CD4+ T cell subsets. Regulatory and stem cell-like memory subsets were obtained from only 8 patients and roughly 8 healthy donors, while naive and central memory subsets were obtained from all 28 donors. A total of 107,917,701 sorted cells were examined across all samples, and the number of cells per subset was strongly correlated with RNA yield.

All of the isolated RNA was reverse transcribed with the High Capacity cDNA Reverse Transcription Kit, so expressed TCRB transcripts were sequenced. Deep immunoSEQ sequencing was applied to naive, central memory and regulatory T cell samples, giving an average of around 3.8 million total reads per sample. Sorted cells were lysed in RLT buffer, and RNA was extracted using DNase-treated RNeasy Micro or Mini kits according to cell number. Each cell subset was processed separately to prevent cross-contamination, with patient and healthy donor samples processed together. TCRB sequences were amplified from cDNA with the immunoSEQ multiplex PCR, producing 87-bp fragments spanning the CDR3 region. The amplicons were sequenced using the Illumina HiSeq platform. Per the authors' processing: PCR bias was corrected computationally using synthetic template baselines, and reads within Hamming distance 2 were collapsed, with unmergeable singletons discarded. Reads were aligned against IMGT so that V, D and J genes, CDR3 length and insertions or deletions at six rearrangement sites could be assigned. Within each subset, clonotype counts were normalized to sorted cell number, after which true diversity and Gini coefficients were computed with the tcR R package. The overlap coefficient, calculated on TCRB nucleotide sequences, was used to quantify repertoire sharing. As a proxy for the pre-selection repertoire, out-of-frame TCRB sequences from naive cells were analyzed. The clones in this table, taken by TCRdb from immuneACCESS, are in-frame only. Not every clone is retained; where verified, under half of the shortfall comes from an unresolved V gene, and the cause of the rest is unknown. V and J calls and clone size follow that table, whereas D and trimming were derived from the DNA. A total of a few hundred thousand clones appear in this sample, over 11% of them only once. The ten largest account for about 0.034% of the sample.

The full study reports these points: The naive, central memory and regulatory TCRB repertoires appeared to resemble one another more closely among patients than among healthy donors. At VDJ recombination sites, patients with type 1 diabetes made fewer insertions and deleted more nucleotides, a pattern implying thymic rearrangement abnormalities. PCR might favor shorter templates, but patient and control samples were amplified and corrected together, so any skew would affect both groups equally. Because cDNA was sequenced instead of genomic DNA, highly expressing activated cells could be over-represented, though the groups showed no difference in activation or CD3 levels. HLA sub-analyses involved small numbers of individuals, so any influence of HLA type on TCRB rearrangement remained unresolved. A moderate but significant shortening of TCRB CDR3 length was observed in type 1 diabetes patients in all four CD4+ subsets.

Each donor gave one peripheral blood draw, around 0.12 L on average, collected into heparinised tubes. Naive, central memory, regulatory and stem cell-like memory CD4+ T cells were sorted on a BD FACSAria II using a panel including CD45RO, CCR7, CD25, CD127, CD95 and CD27. Purity was above 95% for every sorted population. PBMCs were isolated immediately by Lymphoprep density gradient centrifugation and stained directly without culture. To minimize batch effects, samples were stained and sorted in pairs, one healthy donor with one patient per experiment. The sample taken for sequencing was naive CD4+ T cells from blood. The cell subset or site label, read with the paper, signifies: true naive CD4+ T cells. The origin of this receptor is a young man in good health. The chain links TRBV9 with TRBJ2-3; 7 central bases correspond to TRBD2. CDR3 region: CASSVRQTGGIDTQYF. The nucleotide sequence is TGTGCCAGCAGCGTAAGGCAAACGGGGGGAATAGATACGCAGTATTTT.